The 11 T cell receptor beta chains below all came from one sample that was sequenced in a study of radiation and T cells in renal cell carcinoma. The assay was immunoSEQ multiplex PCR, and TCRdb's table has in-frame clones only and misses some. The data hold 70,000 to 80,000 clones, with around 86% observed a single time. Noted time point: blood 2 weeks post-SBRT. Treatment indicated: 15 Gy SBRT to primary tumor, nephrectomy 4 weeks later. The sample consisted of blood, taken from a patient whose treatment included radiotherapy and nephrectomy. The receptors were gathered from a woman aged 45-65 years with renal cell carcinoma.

DNA of the CDR3: TGTGCCAGCAGCCGCGTGGGGGAAAAACTGTTTTTT. Protein: CASSRVGEKLFF. This chain uses TRBV9 with TRBJ1-4, with D hard to call. The length of the CDR3 is 12 residues. Germline V CDR1 and CDR2: SGDLS, YYNGEE. V was shortened by 4 bases and J by 8 bases, with 9 bases between the two germline ends.

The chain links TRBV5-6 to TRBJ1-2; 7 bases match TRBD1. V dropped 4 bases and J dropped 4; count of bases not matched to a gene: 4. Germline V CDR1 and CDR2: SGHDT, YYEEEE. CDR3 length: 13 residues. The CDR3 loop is CASSPGTVYGYTF. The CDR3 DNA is TGTGCCAGCAGCCCTGGGACAGTCTATGGCTACACCTTC.

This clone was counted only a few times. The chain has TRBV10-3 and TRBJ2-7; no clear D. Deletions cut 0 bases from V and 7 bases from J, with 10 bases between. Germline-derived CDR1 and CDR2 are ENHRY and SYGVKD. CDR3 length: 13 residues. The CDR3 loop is CAISESTLEEQYF. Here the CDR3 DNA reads TGTGCCATCAGTGAGTCAACCCTGGAGGAGCAGTACTTC.

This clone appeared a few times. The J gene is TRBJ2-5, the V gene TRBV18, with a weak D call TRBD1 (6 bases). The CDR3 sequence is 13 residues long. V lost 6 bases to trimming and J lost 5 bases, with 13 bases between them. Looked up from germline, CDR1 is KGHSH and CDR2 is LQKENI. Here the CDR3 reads CASSLDQGETQYF. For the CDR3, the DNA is TGTGCCAGCTCCCTTGATCAGGGGGAGACCCAGTACTTC. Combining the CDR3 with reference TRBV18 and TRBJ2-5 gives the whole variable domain NAGVMQNPRHLVRRRGQEARLRCSPMKGHSHVYWYRQLPEEGLKFMVYLQKENIIDESGMPKERFSAEFPKEGPSILRIQQVVRGDSAAYFCASSLDQGETQYFGPGTRLLVL.

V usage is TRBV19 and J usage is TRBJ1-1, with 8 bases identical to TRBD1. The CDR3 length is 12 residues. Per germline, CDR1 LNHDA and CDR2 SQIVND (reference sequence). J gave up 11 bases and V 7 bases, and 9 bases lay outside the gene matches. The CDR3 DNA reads TGTGCCAGTATCACCCCAGGGGGCAGGGCTTTCTTT. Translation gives CASITPGGRAFF.

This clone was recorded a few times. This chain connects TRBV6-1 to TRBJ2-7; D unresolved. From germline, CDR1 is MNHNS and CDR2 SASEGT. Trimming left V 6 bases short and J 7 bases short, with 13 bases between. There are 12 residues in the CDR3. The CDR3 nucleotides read TGTGCCAGCAGGGATGGAGCTGGGGAGCAGTACTTC. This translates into CASRDGAGEQYF.

CDR3 DNA: TGCGCCAGCATCCTAGCGGGTGACTACAATGAGCAGTTCTTC. Protein: CASILAGDYNEQFF. This chain uses TRBV10-2 with TRBJ2-1; 8 nucleotides agree with TRBD2. After removal of 7 bases from V and 3 bases from J, the junction contained 5 bases not matched to a gene. CDR1 and CDR2 (germline): WSHSY, SAAADI. The CDR3 totals 14 residues.

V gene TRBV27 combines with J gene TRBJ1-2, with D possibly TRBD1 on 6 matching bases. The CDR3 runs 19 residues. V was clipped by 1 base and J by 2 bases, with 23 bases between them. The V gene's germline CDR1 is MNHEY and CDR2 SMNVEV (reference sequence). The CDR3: CASSLWGPRVRKFNYGYTF. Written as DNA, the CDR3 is TGTGCCAGCAGTTTATGGGGGCCGCGAGTCAGGAAGTTCAACTATGGCTACACCTTC.

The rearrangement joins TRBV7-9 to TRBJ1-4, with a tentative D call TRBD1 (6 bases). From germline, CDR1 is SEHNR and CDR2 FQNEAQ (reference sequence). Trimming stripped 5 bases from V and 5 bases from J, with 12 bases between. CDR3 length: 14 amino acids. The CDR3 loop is CASSHRTVNEKLFF. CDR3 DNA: TGTGCCAGCAGCCATCGGACAGTGAATGAAAAACTGTTTTTT.

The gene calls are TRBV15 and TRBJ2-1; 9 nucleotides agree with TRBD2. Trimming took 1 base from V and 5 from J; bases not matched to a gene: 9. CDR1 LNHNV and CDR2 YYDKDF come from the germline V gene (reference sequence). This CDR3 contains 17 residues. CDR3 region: CATSRGGSGGLNNEQFF. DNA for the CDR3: TGTGCCACCAGCAGAGGCGGTAGCGGGGGCCTAAACAATGAGCAGTTCTTC.

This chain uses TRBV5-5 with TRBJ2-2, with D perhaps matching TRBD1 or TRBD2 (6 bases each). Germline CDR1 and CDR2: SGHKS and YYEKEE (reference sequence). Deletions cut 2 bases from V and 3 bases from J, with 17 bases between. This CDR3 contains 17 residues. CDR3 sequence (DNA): TGTGCCAGCAGCTTTTTATTGGGGGGCGCGGACACCGGGGAGCTGTTTTTT. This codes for CASSFLLGGADTGELFF.